One sample yielded the 29 T cell receptor beta chains listed below, sequenced in a study of CD8+ T cells in alopecia areata. Following extraction, RNA underwent reverse transcription to cDNA, which served as the sequencing template. Produced via immunoSEQ multiplex PCR; TCRdb's table is partial and in-frame only. The sample contains 100,000 to 150,000 clones, 58% of which appear only once. The sequenced sample was CD4+ T cells sorted from blood, obtained at week 0. These receptors were obtained from a human donor with alopecia areata.

V is TRBV2 and J is TRBJ2-5; the D call may be TRBD1 or TRBD2 (6 bases each). V dropped 4 bases and J dropped 4 bases, with 13 bases sitting between them. Germline V gene lookup returns CDR1 SNHLY and CDR2 FYNNEI. CDR3 size: 14 residues. CDR3 sequence: CASSVEGGGETQYF. The DNA for the CDR3 is TGTGCCAGCAGTGTTGAGGGGGGAGGAGAGACCCAGTACTTC.

The V gene is TRBV7-8, the J gene TRBJ2-7; D gene uncertain. The CDR3 spans 12 residues. The germline gives CDR1 SGHVS, CDR2 FQNEAQ. The V end was cut by 5 bases, the J end by 6 bases, with 11 bases between. Here the CDR3 reads CASSPGMGEQYF. CDR3 bases: TGTGCCAGCAGCCCTGGTATGGGCGAGCAGTACTTC.

The rearrangement joins TRBV7-8 to TRBJ1-5; D call uncertain. V shed 5 bases and J shed 4 bases, with 6 bases lying between them. CDR3 length: 12 residues. The germline V gene has CDR1 SGHVS and CDR2 FQNEAQ. In nucleotides, the CDR3 is TGTGCCAGCAGCGATTCGAATCAGCCCCAGCATTTT. Protein: CASSDSNQPQHF.

The chain has TRBV5-5 and TRBJ2-7; D ambiguous. The length of the CDR3 is 14 residues. The germline V gene encodes CDR1 SGHKS and CDR2 YYEKEE (reference sequence). Trimming pared 0 bases from V and 7 bases from J, leaving 14 bases between. The chain's CDR3 is CASSLAVSRLEQYF. CDR3 nucleotide sequence: TGTGCCAGCAGCTTGGCCGTCTCAAGACTTGAGCAGTACTTC.

The chain employs TRBV7-8 and TRBJ2-1; D is undetermined. V was pared by 5 bases and J by 7 bases, with 12 bases between. Germline lookup yields CDR1 SGHVS and CDR2 FQNEAQ. The CDR3 consists of 13 residues. DNA of the CDR3: TGTGCCAGCAGCCACGACTGGTCGAATGAGCAGTTCTTC. It is translated as CASSHDWSNEQFF.

This clone has more than one count but fewer than ten. The J gene is TRBJ1-2, the V gene TRBV9, with TRBD1 as a possible D gene (5 bases). The V gene lost 3 bases and the J gene lost 8 bases, with 20 bases spanning the gap. Per germline, CDR1 SGDLS and CDR2 YYNGEE. The CDR3 is 15 amino acids. CDR3 sequence (DNA): TGTGCCAGCAGCGGGACGGTAAGGGGTGAGGAGGGCTACACCTTC. This codes for CASSGTVRGEEGYTF.

This clone was detected only a few times. The chain uses TRBV5-1 and TRBJ1-1; D possibly corresponds to TRBD1 (6 bases). The CDR3 runs to 14 residues. Per the germline V gene, CDR1 is SGHRS and CDR2 is YFSETQ. Trimming stripped 4 bases from V and 6 bases from J, with 16 bases between. For the CDR3, the DNA is TGCGCCAGCAGCGGGGGGGCGGCACAAGCTGAAGCTTTCTTT. It codes for CASSGGAAQAEAFF. The full variable domain, in which reference TRBV5-1 and TRBJ1-1 provide the parts outside the CDR3, is KAGVTQTPRYLIKTRGQQVTLSCSPISGHRSVSWYQQTPGQGLQFLFEYFSETQRNKGNFPGRFSGRQFSNSRSEMNVSTLELGDSALYLCASSGGAAQAEAFFGQGTRLTVV.

In nucleotides, the CDR3 is TGTGCCAGCAGCTTAAGTCCAGCGGCCGAAAACGAGCAGTACTTC. It yields the protein CASSLSPAAENEQYF. The J gene is TRBJ2-5, the V gene TRBV7-3, with TRBD2 as a possible D gene (5 bases). TRBJ2-7 matches the DNA end more closely, so the J call is doubtful. The CDR3 totals 15 residues. In germline, CDR1 is SGHTA, CDR2 FQGTGA.

This clone was recorded a few times. The V and J genes are TRBV5-4 and TRBJ2-5, with TRBD2 identical over 10 bases. The trim removed 4 bases at V and 5 bases at J, leaving 8 bases unmatched. Germline V gene sequence: CDR1 SGHNT, CDR2 YYREEE (reference sequence). The CDR3 length is 15 residues. The CDR3 region is CASSPTSGARETQYF. The CDR3 nucleotides are TGTGCCAGCAGCCCAACTAGCGGGGCGAGGGAGACCCAGTACTTC.

The chain uses TRBV18 and TRBJ1-3; the match to TRBD1 covers 9 bases. The germline gives CDR1 KGHSH, CDR2 LQKENI. V lost 3 bases and J lost 0; bases outside the gene matches: 3. This CDR3 region has 16 residues. Here the CDR3 DNA reads TGTGCCAGCTCACCGGACAGGGGTTACTCTGGAAACACCATATATTTT. Amino acids: CASSPDRGYSGNTIYF.

The chain uses TRBV5-5 and TRBJ2-3; no firm D call. V shed 0 bases and J shed 1 base, with 3 bases lying between them. The CDR3 runs 13 residues. In germline, CDR1 is SGHKS, CDR2 YYEKEE (reference sequence). CDR3 sequence reads: CASSLERTDTQYF. The CDR3 DNA reads as TGTGCCAGCAGCTTGGAGCGCACAGATACGCAGTATTTT.

The chain couples TRBV6-6 to TRBJ1-5; D remains unclear. V gave up 2 bases and J gave up 6 bases, with 8 bases separating them. Germline CDR1 MNHNY, CDR2 SVGAGI (reference sequence). This CDR3 has 13 amino acids. The CDR3 coding sequence is TGTGCCAGCAGTTACAGGGATCCTCAGCCCCAGCATTTT. Protein sequence: CASSYRDPQPQHF.

The rearrangement joins TRBV19 to TRBJ2-2, with 9 positions matching TRBD2. V shed 4 bases, J shed 5 bases, and the junction held 8 bases outside the gene matches. CDR3 length: 16 amino acids. CDR1 is LNHDA and CDR2 is SQIVND in the germline V gene (reference sequence). This CDR3 reads CASSSAGGPITGELFF. CDR3 DNA sequence: TGTGCCAGTAGTAGTGCGGGAGGGCCGATTACCGGGGAGCTGTTTTTT.

In this sample, this clone turned up once. The rearrangement joins TRBV27 to TRBJ2-3; D gene uncertain. Trimming stripped 3 bases from V and 5 bases from J, with 12 bases between. The CDR3 totals 14 residues. Germline V gene data show CDR1 as MNHEY and CDR2 as SMNVEV (reference sequence). The CDR3 DNA reads TGTGCCAGCAGTTTGGCGGCTACCAGAGATACGCAGTATTTT. This gives the protein CASSLAATRDTQYF.

This clone was detected only once. The chain joins TRBV7-8 to TRBJ1-2; TRBD1 is a possible D gene (5 bases). The germline V gene has CDR1 SGHVS and CDR2 FQNEAQ. CDR3 length: 13 residues. Between the trimmed V and J ends, which lost 2 bases and 7 bases, there was a span of 11 bases. The CDR3 sequence is CASSLTGLSGYTF. CDR3 DNA: TGTGCCAGCAGCTTAACAGGACTAAGTGGCTACACCTTC.

The chain combines TRBV15 with TRBJ1-1, with 7 bases aligning to TRBD1. Germline CDR1 and CDR2: LNHNV and YYDKDF (reference sequence). This CDR3 has 13 residues. V shed 5 bases and J 2 bases; nucleotides not matched to a gene: 2. CDR3 amino acids: CATSGTVNTEAFF. The CDR3 DNA reads as TGTGCCACCAGCGGGACAGTAAACACTGAAGCTTTCTTT. The whole variable domain, filled in from reference TRBV15 and TRBJ1-1, reads DAMVIQNPRYQVTQFGKPVTLSCSQTLNHNVMYWYQQKSSQAPKLLFHYYDKDFNNEADTPDNFQSRRPNTSFCFLDIRSPGLGDTAMYLCATSGTVNTEAFFGQGTRLTVV.

The chain employs TRBV7-2 and TRBJ1-1, with D unresolved. This CDR3 is 14 amino acids long. The germline V gene has CDR1 SGHTA and CDR2 FQGNSA. V was clipped by 3 bases and J by 0 bases, with 8 bases between them. The CDR3 region has the DNA TGTGCCAGCAGCTTGAAGGAGCTGAACACTGAAGCTTTCTTT. The encoded protein is CASSLKELNTEAFF.

The V call is TRBV4-2, the J call TRBJ2-7; D tentatively fits TRBD1 or TRBD2 (5 bases each). The V end lost 0 bases, the J end lost 7 bases, and 19 bases lay between the germline ends. This CDR3 spans 16 amino acids. Germline values: CDR1 LGHNA, CDR2 YNFKEQ. This CDR3 reads CASSQDGALGAREQYF. The CDR3 bases are TGTGCCAGCAGCCAAGACGGAGCGCTCGGGGCGCGGGAGCAGTACTTC.

The V call is TRBV5-1, the J call TRBJ1-1; no reliable D call. Germline CDR1 reads SGHRS; CDR2 reads YFSETQ. There are 15 residues in the CDR3. Trimming took 5 bases from V and 0 from J, leaving 14 bases between them. The DNA of the CDR3 is TGCGCCAGCAGTGAACTGGGGTCCATGAACACTGAAGCTTTCTTT. Its protein product is CASSELGSMNTEAFF.

The chain carries TRBV27 and TRBJ2-7, with TRBD2 identical over 14 bases. Germline V gene data show CDR1 as MNHEY and CDR2 as SMNVEV (reference sequence). This CDR3 is built from 15 residues. Trimming at V came to 3 bases and at J to 6 bases, leaving 4 bases not matched to a gene. The CDR3 DNA reads as TGTGCCAGCAGTTTGGGACTAGCGGGAGTTGGCGAGCAGTACTTC. Its protein is CASSLGLAGVGEQYF.

This clone was counted a few times. The chain combines TRBV7-9 with TRBJ2-6; 8 bases are shared with TRBD1. Germline lookup yields CDR1 SEHNR and CDR2 FQNEAQ (reference sequence). CDR3 length: 18 amino acids. V lost 3 bases, J lost 0 bases, and 7 bases stayed unmatched. The CDR3 loop is CASSFPAGGPSGANVLTF. The CDR3 DNA reads as TGTGCCAGCAGCTTCCCGGCAGGGGGCCCCTCTGGGGCCAACGTCCTGACTTTC. The full variable domain, its missing parts supplied by reference TRBV7-9 and TRBJ2-6, is DTGVSQNPRHKITKRGQNVTFRCDPISEHNRLYWYRQTLGQGPEFLTYFQNEAQLEKSRLLSDRFSAERPKGSFSTLEIQRTEQGDSAMYLCASSFPAGGPSGANVLTFGAGSRLTVL.

The DNA for the CDR3 is TGTGCCAGCTCACCATTACGGGAGGAGACCCAGTACTTC. It encodes CASSPLREETQYF. This chain connects TRBV18 to TRBJ2-5, with a tentative D call TRBD2 (6 bases). V lost 2 bases and J 5 bases, leaving 9 bases between the germline ends. CDR3 size: 13 residues. CDR1 is KGHSH, CDR2 LQKENI, per germline.

CDR3 amino acids: CASSLNPGGQFF. CDR3 nucleotides: TGTGCCAGCAGCTTGAACCCGGGAGGGCAGTTCTTC. The genes are TRBV7-2 and TRBJ2-1, with 7 nucleotides matching TRBD2. Germline lookup yields CDR1 SGHTA and CDR2 FQGNSA. CDR3 length: 12 amino acids. Trimming cost V 3 bases and J 12 bases; bases outside gene matches: 5.

The chain recombines TRBV27 with TRBJ2-5; possibly TRBD2 for D (6 bases). CDR3 length: 16 amino acids. V was clipped by 2 bases and J by 3 bases, with 16 bases between them. Germline V lookup: CDR1 MNHEY, CDR2 SMNVEV (reference sequence). CDR3 coding DNA: TGTGCCAGCAGTTTAGGGCTAATAGGAGGGAAAGAGACCCAGTACTTC. Its protein is CASSLGLIGGKETQYF.

This chain uses TRBV6-1 with TRBJ2-7; possibly TRBD1 for D (6 bases). The CDR3 spans 14 residues. V lost 10 bases to trimming and J lost 3 bases, with 19 bases between them. Germline CDR1 and CDR2: MNHNS and SASEGT. The CDR3 region is CAIQKPTGNYEQYF. The CDR3 DNA sequence: TGTGCCATCCAGAAACCGACAGGAAACTACGAGCAGTACTTC.

A few counts support this clone. CDR3 DNA: TGCGCCAGCAGTTACAGGGGCCCGTATAGCAATCAGCCCCAGCATTTT. The encoded protein is CASSYRGPYSNQPQHF. The chain has TRBV5-1 and TRBJ1-5, with 7 bases matching TRBD1. Trimming cost V 5 bases and J 0 bases; bases outside gene matches: 8. The CDR3 totals 16 residues. CDR1 and CDR2 from the germline V gene are SGHRS and YFSETQ.

This clone turned up a few times. The rearrangement links TRBV4-1 to TRBJ2-5; D gene unclear. V gave up 7 bases and J gave up 5 bases, with 20 bases separating them. The CDR3 sequence is 15 residues long. Germline V gene sequence: CDR1 MGHRA, CDR2 YSYEKL. The CDR3 loop reads CASTSNPSMVETQYF. CDR3 nucleotides: TGCGCCAGCACCTCAAACCCTAGTATGGTTGAGACCCAGTACTTC.

The J gene is TRBJ1-2, the V gene TRBV7-2; 9 nucleotides agree with TRBD1. Germline lookup yields CDR1 SGHTA and CDR2 FQGNSA. The CDR3 is 15 residues long. V lost 1 base, J lost 3 bases, and 3 bases stayed unmatched. The CDR3, as DNA: TGTGCCAGCAGCTTAGACCGGGACAGGGACTATGGCTACACCTTC. Encoded protein: CASSLDRDRDYGYTF.

The CDR3 loop is CASSSPANQPQHF. CDR3 nucleotides: TGTGCCAGTAGTTCTCCCGCCAATCAGCCCCAGCATTTT. The chain carries TRBV19 and TRBJ1-5, with D hard to call. V lost 5 bases and J lost 3, with 8 bases in between. Germline lookup yields CDR1 LNHDA and CDR2 SQIVND (reference sequence). This CDR3 has 13 amino acids.